A selection of T cell receptor beta chains follows, all from one sample in a study of response to subunit inactivated influenza vaccine. TCRdb redid the calling of the RT-PCR reads with MiXCR, one entry per CDR3 protein. In the table there are about 580,000 distinct CDR3 sequences, 13% to 15% of which are singletons. The sample consisted of PBMCs from blood, taken 12 days after vaccination. Receptors were obtained from a man aged 50-60 years who received an inactivated influenza vaccine. The CDR3 runs from the conserved cysteine through the conserved F or W. Each record gives: V gene, D gene, J gene, clone size, CDR3 protein, CDR3 DNA. A D gene is named only where the DNA matches it firmly. Size values are once, few and many counts, or a class for expanded clones, and some rows have none.

TRBV7-2	NA	TRBJ1-2	NA	CASSLAQANYGYTF	TGTGCCAGCAGCTTAGCACAGGCAAACTATGGCTACACCTTC
TRBV24-1	NA	TRBJ2-3	NA	CATSDLRFPDTHYF	TGTGCCACCAGTGATTTGCGTTTCCCAGATACGCACTATTTT
TRBV5-1	NA	TRBJ1-1	few	CASSQQVGRAEAFF	TGCGCCAGCAGCCAACAGGTGGGGCGGGCTGAAGCTTTCTTT
TRBV21-1	NA	TRBJ1-5	few	CASSTVGKGARDRDQPQHF	NA
TRBV7-6	NA	TRBJ2-1	few	CASSLAGQNYNEQFF	TGTGCCAGCAGCTTAGCCGGGCAGAACTACAATGAGCAGTTCTTC
TRBV19	TRBD2	TRBJ2-2	few	CASSESGGAAGELFF	TGTGCCAGTAGTGAAAGCGGGGGGGCCGCCGGGGAGCTGTTTTTT
TRBV29-1	NA	TRBJ2-3	few	CSVETASSTDTQYF	TGCAGCGTTGAGACAGCATCTAGCACAGATACGCAGTATTTT
TRBV10-3	NA	TRBJ2-2	NA	CALGPSSGELFF	TGTGCCCTCGGCCCTTCGTCCGGGGAGCTGTTTTTT
TRBV7-9	NA	TRBJ1-2	few	CASSLRGGNGYTF	TGTGCCAGCAGCTTACGTGGAGGGAATGGCTACACCTTC
TRBV29-1	NA	TRBJ1-2	few	CSVESRGRAFNYGYTF	TGCAGCGTTGAATCTAGGGGCAGAGCCTTTAACTATGGCTACACCTTC
TRBV5-4	NA	TRBJ2-1	NA	CASSSTGGGSSVEQFF	TGTGCCAGCAGCTCGACCGGGGGCGGCTCATCGGTCGAGCAGTTCTTC
TRBV28	TRBD2	TRBJ2-1	few	CASSTGTSGGQFF	TGTGCCAGCAGTACCGGGACTAGCGGGGGGCAGTTCTTC
TRBV3-1	NA	TRBJ2-2	few	CASSHRLVVSGELFF	TGTGCCAGCAGCCACCGACTAGTGGTATCCGGGGAGCTGTTTTTT
TRBV19	TRBD2	TRBJ2-7	few	CASSIAASGAYEQYF	TGTGCCAGTAGTATCGCGGCTAGCGGGGCCTACGAGCAGTACTTC
TRBV12-3/TRBV12-4	NA	TRBJ2-1	few	CASSFGRLALSEQFF	TGTGCCAGCAGCTTTGGGAGGCTAGCGCTTAGCGAGCAGTTCTTC
TRBV14	TRBD1	TRBJ2-3	few	CASSQVRGRTDTQYF	TGTGCCAGCAGCCAAGTCAGGGGGCGCACAGATACGCAGTATTTT